This is a list of T cell receptor beta chains from one sample in a study of blood T cell repertoires in COVID-19. Generated by immunoSEQ multiplex PCR, the TCRdb table keeps only in-frame clones and is missing some. This table holds about 16,000 clones, 80% to 90% found once. The material sequenced was peripheral blood. The receptors were gathered from a human donor with active COVID-19. The donor label of this sample is uncertain. Both conserved end residues are part of each CDR3. D genes are given only for firm matches.

cdr3_aa	v_call	j_call	d_call
CASSSQTYNSPLHF	TRBV7-8	TRBJ1-6	NA
CASSNQGTNTEAFF	TRBV19	TRBJ1-1	NA
CASSTDGGRGPQHF	TRBV19	TRBJ1-5	NA
CSASSSGATDTQYF	TRBV20-1	TRBJ2-3	TRBD2
CASSNQGTDSPLHF	TRBV5-1	TRBJ1-6	NA
CASSSGPFRDRETF	TRBV27	TRBJ1-2	TRBD1
CASSQERWGGTQYF	TRBV4-1	TRBJ2-3	TRBD2
CASSPWTGDGQPQHF	TRBV4-3	TRBJ1-5	TRBD1
CASSIPRGRTNSPLHF	TRBV7-9	TRBJ1-6	TRBD1
CATLTGNTIYF	TRBV10-3	TRBJ1-3	NA
CASRDWGYGYTF	TRBV27	TRBJ1-2	NA
CASSPLGGPEGETQYF	TRBV7-2	TRBJ2-5	NA
CASSPAPNQPQHF	TRBV18	TRBJ1-5	NA